The rows below give T cell receptor beta chains drawn from one sample of a study of Ad26.COV2.S vaccination and SARS-CoV-2 variants. The table came from immunoSEQ multiplex PCR; TCRdb's copy has only in-frame clones and leaves some out. The repertoire consists of around 400,000 clones, with 89% occurring once and the leading ten covering under 2%. This sample comprised peripheral blood, obtained in a trial of Ad26.COV2.S vaccine versus placebo. These receptors were taken from a person aged 18-60 years who received the Ad26.COV2.S COVID-19 vaccine or a placebo. Both conserved end residues are part of each CDR3. Fields, in order: V gene, J gene, clone size, D gene, CDR3 protein, CDR3 DNA. D genes are given only for firm matches. For some rows the clone size is stated as once, few or many, or as a class when expanded; others skip it.

TRBV2	TRBJ2-2	few	TRBD2	CASIAGGLGTGELFF	TGTGCCAGCATAGCGGGAGGGTTGGGCACCGGGGAGCTGTTTTTT
TRBV5-8	TRBJ1-2	NA	TRBD1	CASSRDEDRGRRGYTF	TGTGCCAGCAGCCGGGATGAAGACAGGGGCCGTCGGGGCTACACCTTC
TRBV27	TRBJ1-2	NA	TRBD1	CASSYGGDRANYGYTF	TGTGCCAGCAGTTACGGAGGGGACAGGGCAAACTATGGCTACACCTTC
TRBV11-3	TRBJ2-5	NA	NA	CASSLGGQETQYF	TGTGCCAGCAGCTTAGGCGGGCAAGAGACCCAGTACTTC
TRBV6-2/TRBV6-3	TRBJ1-2	few	NA	CASSSGKWSDHGYTF	TGTGCCAGCAGCTCCGGGAAATGGAGCGACCATGGCTACACCTTC
TRBV7-9	TRBJ2-1	NA	NA	CASSLATQGEQFF	TGTGCCAGCAGCTTAGCGACACAGGGCGAGCAGTTCTTC
TRBV2	TRBJ1-6	NA	NA	CASSNSGNSPLHF	TGTGCCAGCAGTAACTCTGGGAATTCACCCCTCCACTTT
TRBV6-1	TRBJ2-1	NA	NA	CASSEAQFPFSSYNEQFF	TGTGCCAGCAGTGAAGCGCAGTTCCCTTTCAGCTCCTACAATGAGCAGTTCTTC
TRBV6-1	TRBJ1-2	many	NA	CASSEGLPTRGYTF	TGTGCCAGCAGTGAAGGCCTTCCTACAAGAGGCTACACCTTC
TRBV5-1	TRBJ2-7	few	NA	CASSLRSSETYEQYF	TGCGCCAGCAGCTTGCGGTCTAGCGAGACCTACGAGCAGTACTTC
TRBV6-5	TRBJ2-1	NA	TRBD2	CASSSELAGAYNEQFF	TGTGCCAGCAGTTCCGAACTAGCGGGCGCCTACAATGAGCAGTTCTTC
TRBV29-1	TRBJ2-5	once	NA	CSVRAYQETQYF	TGCAGCGTTCGCGCGTACCAAGAGACCCAGTACTTC
TRBV30	TRBJ1-1	NA	TRBD1	CAWRVRGLVAAFF	TGTGCCTGGAGGGTCAGGGGGCTGGTTGCTGCTTTCTTT
TRBV20-1	TRBJ2-1	NA	NA	CAGSSYNEQFF	TGTGCGGGGAGCTCCTACAATGAGCAGTTCTTC
TRBV12-3/TRBV12-4	TRBJ2-7	NA	TRBD1	CASSTGGSYEQYF	TGTGCCAGCAGTACAGGGGGATCCTACGAGCAGTACTTC
TRBV30	TRBJ2-3	NA	NA	CAWSVQVLQDHTDTQYF	TGTGCCTGGAGTGTACAGGTTCTCCAGGACCACACAGATACGCAGTATTTT
TRBV6-5	TRBJ2-1	NA	TRBD2	CASSSGLAGYNEQFF	TGTGCCAGCAGTTCGGGACTAGCGGGCTACAATGAGCAGTTCTTC
TRBV6-5	TRBJ1-2	NA	TRBD1	CASRPTGAGYGYTF	TGTGCCAGCAGACCCACAGGGGCCGGCTATGGCTACACCTTC
TRBV7-2	TRBJ1-4	NA	NA	CASSPQGGAANEKLFF	TGTGCCAGCAGTCCCCAAGGAGGGGCTGCTAATGAAAAACTGTTTTTT
TRBV27	TRBJ1-1	NA	NA	CASGGRPLTEAFF	TGTGCCAGTGGGGGGCGTCCTCTGACTGAAGCTTTCTTT
TRBV19	TRBJ2-6	NA	NA	CASSPTHRSSGANVLTF	TGTGCCAGTAGCCCAACCCACAGGAGCTCTGGGGCCAACGTCCTGACTTTC
TRBV21-1	TRBJ2-3	once	NA	CASSKEPAGDTQYF	TGTGCCAGCAGCAAAGAACCGGCGGGAGATACGCAGTATTTT
TRBV7-3	TRBJ2-1	NA	TRBD2	CASSELAGRHNEQFF	TGTGCCAGCAGCGAACTAGCGGGGCGACACAATGAGCAGTTCTTC
TRBV7-2	TRBJ2-5	few	TRBD2	CASSPSASGSETQYF	TGTGCCAGCAGCCCGTCAGCTAGCGGGAGCGAGACCCAGTACTTC
TRBV30	TRBJ2-3	NA	TRBD2	CAWQVGTSGSRDTQYF	TGTGCCTGGCAAGTAGGGACTAGCGGGAGTAGAGATACGCAGTATTTT
TRBV7-2	TRBJ2-1	NA	NA	CASSVGADFYNEQFF	TGTGCCAGCAGCGTGGGGGCGGATTTTTACAATGAGCAGTTCTTC
TRBV12-3/TRBV12-4	TRBJ1-2	few	NA	CASRPGAGTGYTF	TGTGCCAGCAGGCCCGGCGCAGGGACTGGCTACACCTTC
TRBV5-6	TRBJ1-1	NA	NA	CASSLEPGVNTEAFF	TGTGCCAGCAGCTTGGAGCCAGGGGTGAACACTGAAGCTTTCTTT
TRBV7-2	TRBJ1-1	NA	TRBD1	CASSRTQGALNTEAFF	TGTGCCAGCAGTCGGACACAGGGGGCCCTGAACACTGAAGCTTTCTTT
TRBV28	TRBJ2-1	once	NA	CASSLTGFNEQFF	TGTGCCAGCAGTTTGACAGGTTTCAATGAGCAGTTCTTC
TRBV27	TRBJ2-3	once	TRBD2	CASSLFSGRTDTQYF	TGTGCCAGCAGTTTATTTAGCGGGAGAACAGATACGCAGTATTTT
TRBV6-5	TRBJ2-3	NA	NA	CASGVPGTKDTQYF	TGTGCCAGCGGGGTTCCCGGGACCAAGGATACGCAGTATTTT
TRBV29-1	TRBJ1-5	once	NA	CSVVPRTSLSNQPQHF	TGCAGCGTTGTACCTCGTACGTCCCTTAGCAATCAGCCCCAGCATTTT
TRBV28	TRBJ2-3	NA	NA	CASSPASPGGTDTQYF	TGTGCCAGCAGCCCCGCTAGCCCCGGAGGAACAGATACGCAGTATTTT
TRBV30	TRBJ1-3	few	NA	CAWSGENTIYF	TGTGCCTGGAGTGGTGAAAACACCATATATTTT
TRBV11-3	TRBJ1-6	NA	NA	CASSLRPTGNSPLHF	TGTGCCAGCAGCTTACGGCCCACAGGGAATTCACCCCTCCACTTT
TRBV6-2/TRBV6-3	TRBJ2-1	NA	TRBD2	CASSNGLAAGYEQFF	TGTGCCAGCAGTAACGGACTAGCGGCCGGGTATGAGCAGTTCTTC